The rows below give T cell receptor beta chains drawn from one sample of a study of blood T cell repertoires in COVID-19. Method: immunoSEQ multiplex PCR; TCRdb's copy keeps in-frame clones and lacks some. The sample includes 310,000 or so clones, approximately 88% of them seen just once. Sequencing was performed on peripheral blood. Receptor source: a young man with COVID-19, enrolled during active disease. The CDR3 runs from the conserved cysteine through the conserved F or W. Fields, in order: V gene, D gene, clone size, J gene, CDR3 protein, CDR3 DNA. D genes are given only for firm matches. Clone size is given for some rows only: seen once, a few or many times, or a class if the clone is expanded.

v_call: TRBV5-1; d_call: -; clone_size: -; j_call: TRBJ2-2; cdr3_aa: CASSLRAGGPGELFF; cdr3_nt: TGCGCCAGCAGCTTGAGGGCCGGGGGTCCCGGGGAGCTGTTTTTT
v_call: TRBV4-1; d_call: TRBD2; clone_size: once; j_call: TRBJ2-7; cdr3_aa: CASSQELRGTSGGSYEQYF; cdr3_nt: TGCGCCAGCAGCCAAGAATTACGGGGGACTAGCGGGGGATCCTACGAGCAGTACTTC
v_call: TRBV28; d_call: -; clone_size: few; j_call: TRBJ2-1; cdr3_aa: CASRPTQGGFSYNEQFF; cdr3_nt: TGTGCCAGCAGACCAACACAGGGAGGGTTCTCCTACAATGAGCAGTTCTTC
v_call: TRBV6-2/TRBV6-3; d_call: TRBD2; clone_size: -; j_call: TRBJ2-7; cdr3_aa: CASSSYSGRVPYEQYF; cdr3_nt: TGTGCCAGCAGTTCGTATAGCGGGAGGGTCCCCTACGAGCAGTACTTC
v_call: TRBV19; d_call: -; clone_size: -; j_call: TRBJ1-2; cdr3_aa: CASDSGSYGYTF; cdr3_nt: TGTGCCAGTGATTCGGGTAGCTATGGCTACACCTTC
v_call: TRBV6-2/TRBV6-3; d_call: TRBD1; clone_size: -; j_call: TRBJ1-2; cdr3_aa: CASSLRRTGNRGYTF; cdr3_nt: TGTGCCAGCAGCTTAAGAAGGACAGGGAACCGTGGCTACACCTTC
v_call: TRBV10-3; d_call: -; clone_size: few; j_call: TRBJ2-1; cdr3_aa: CAISDTRNEQFF; cdr3_nt: TGTGCCATCAGTGATACGAGGAATGAGCAGTTCTTC
v_call: TRBV19; d_call: TRBD1; clone_size: -; j_call: TRBJ1-5; cdr3_aa: CASSIDVTGTQPQHF; cdr3_nt: TGTGCCAGTAGTATAGATGTGACAGGGACTCAGCCCCAGCATTTT
v_call: TRBV19; d_call: TRBD1; clone_size: -; j_call: TRBJ2-3; cdr3_aa: CASSARDRSTDTQYF; cdr3_nt: TGTGCCAGTAGTGCCCGGGACAGAAGCACAGATACGCAGTATTTT
v_call: TRBV7-9; d_call: -; clone_size: -; j_call: TRBJ2-1; cdr3_aa: CASSLYASVSSNEQFF; cdr3_nt: TGTGCCAGCAGCTTATACGCTAGCGTCTCCTCAAATGAGCAGTTCTTC
v_call: TRBV4-3; d_call: TRBD1; clone_size: -; j_call: TRBJ2-2; cdr3_aa: CASSQDTDRGVTGELFF; cdr3_nt: TGCGCCAGCAGCCAAGATACTGACAGGGGAGTTACCGGGGAGCTGTTTTTT
v_call: TRBV4-3; d_call: TRBD1; clone_size: -; j_call: TRBJ1-4; cdr3_aa: CASSQDYRDRGSHEKLFF; cdr3_nt: TGCGCCAGCAGCCAAGATTACCGGGACAGGGGTTCCCATGAAAAACTGTTTTTT
v_call: TRBV25-1; d_call: TRBD1; clone_size: -; j_call: TRBJ1-1; cdr3_aa: CASRWTGNFNTEAFF; cdr3_nt: TGTGCCAGCAGATGGACAGGAAACTTCAACACTGAAGCTTTCTTT
v_call: TRBV7-8; d_call: -; clone_size: -; j_call: TRBJ1-1; cdr3_aa: CASNALGRVNTEAFF; cdr3_nt: TGTGCCAGCAACGCCCTGGGCAGGGTGAACACTGAAGCTTTCTTT
v_call: TRBV19; d_call: -; clone_size: -; j_call: TRBJ2-7; cdr3_aa: CASSTNHMIPYEQYF; cdr3_nt: TGTGCCAGTAGTACGAATCACATGATCCCCTACGAGCAGTACTTC
v_call: TRBV19; d_call: TRBD1; clone_size: once; j_call: TRBJ2-7; cdr3_aa: CASSSTGGSYEQYF; cdr3_nt: TGTGCCAGTAGTTCGACAGGGGGCTCCTACGAGCAGTACTTC
v_call: TRBV2; d_call: TRBD2; clone_size: -; j_call: TRBJ2-3; cdr3_aa: CASSEGSGGDTQYF; cdr3_nt: TGTGCCAGCAGTGAGGGTAGCGGGGGTGATACGCAGTATTTT
v_call: TRBV9; d_call: TRBD1; clone_size: -; j_call: TRBJ2-1; cdr3_aa: CASSVRAGQGSYNEQFF; cdr3_nt: TGTGCCAGCAGCGTAAGGGCGGGACAGGGGTCCTACAATGAGCAGTTCTTC
v_call: TRBV7-9; d_call: -; clone_size: -; j_call: TRBJ2-5; cdr3_aa: CASSLGGIQETQYF; cdr3_nt: TGTGCCAGCAGCTTAGGCGGTATCCAAGAGACCCAGTACTTC
v_call: TRBV28; d_call: TRBD1; clone_size: -; j_call: TRBJ2-7; cdr3_aa: CASSTFRDREEGYEQYF; cdr3_nt: TGTGCCAGCAGTACCTTCCGGGACAGGGAAGAGGGATACGAGCAGTACTTC
v_call: TRBV25-1; d_call: -; clone_size: -; j_call: TRBJ1-2; cdr3_aa: CASSAPGFYGYTF; cdr3_nt: TGTGCCAGCAGTGCCCCGGGGTTCTATGGCTACACCTTC
v_call: TRBV4-3; d_call: TRBD1; clone_size: -; j_call: TRBJ1-2; cdr3_aa: CASSQDVQGQVYGYTF; cdr3_nt: TGCGCCAGCAGCCAAGATGTCCAGGGACAGGTCTATGGCTACACCTTC
v_call: TRBV11-2; d_call: TRBD2; clone_size: few; j_call: TRBJ2-7; cdr3_aa: CASSFPTSGTYEQYF; cdr3_nt: TGTGCCAGCAGCTTTCCGACTAGCGGGACATACGAGCAGTACTTC
v_call: TRBV4-3; d_call: TRBD2; clone_size: -; j_call: TRBJ2-5; cdr3_aa: CASSLLAGPGGGETQYF; cdr3_nt: TGCGCCAGCAGCCTCCTAGCGGGTCCCGGGGGTGGGGAGACCCAGTACTTC
v_call: TRBV10-3; d_call: TRBD2; clone_size: -; j_call: TRBJ2-1; cdr3_aa: CAISGLFVAGYNEQFF; cdr3_nt: TGTGCCATCAGTGGGCTCTTCGTAGCGGGGTACAATGAGCAGTTCTTC
v_call: TRBV5-1; d_call: -; clone_size: -; j_call: TRBJ1-3; cdr3_aa: CASSLAGFGNTIYF; cdr3_nt: TGCGCCAGCAGCTTGGCAGGGTTCGGAAACACCATATATTTT
v_call: TRBV10-1; d_call: -; clone_size: -; j_call: TRBJ1-5; cdr3_aa: CASSDGGHSNQPQHF; cdr3_nt: TGCGCCAGCAGTGACGGCGGACATAGCAATCAGCCCCAGCATTTT
v_call: TRBV10-3; d_call: -; clone_size: -; j_call: TRBJ2-7; cdr3_aa: CAISEHSTYEQYF; cdr3_nt: TGTGCCATCAGTGAACACAGTACCTACGAGCAGTACTTC
v_call: TRBV6-5; d_call: TRBD1; clone_size: -; j_call: TRBJ2-3; cdr3_aa: CASRSGTGLTDTQYF; cdr3_nt: TGTGCCAGCAGATCCGGGACAGGACTCACAGATACGCAGTATTTT
v_call: TRBV29-1; d_call: -; clone_size: -; j_call: TRBJ1-2; cdr3_aa: CSSWEGIGNGYTF; cdr3_nt: TGCAGCTCCTGGGAGGGGATAGGCAATGGCTACACCTTC
v_call: TRBV9; d_call: -; clone_size: -; j_call: TRBJ2-1; cdr3_aa: CASSEQTKSYNEQFF; cdr3_nt: TGTGCCAGCAGCGAGCAGACTAAATCCTACAATGAGCAGTTCTTC
v_call: TRBV5-4; d_call: -; clone_size: -; j_call: TRBJ1-4; cdr3_aa: CASSLAGDEKLFF; cdr3_nt: TGTGCCAGCAGCTTAGCTGGAGATGAAAAACTGTTTTTT
v_call: TRBV6-5; d_call: TRBD2; clone_size: once; j_call: TRBJ2-3; cdr3_aa: CASTWAGGTDTQYF; cdr3_nt: TGTGCCAGCACTTGGGCGGGGGGCACAGATACGCAGTATTTT
v_call: TRBV6-5; d_call: -; clone_size: -; j_call: TRBJ1-2; cdr3_aa: CASRYDSNYGYTF; cdr3_nt: TGTGCCAGTCGCTACGACAGTAACTATGGCTACACCTTC
v_call: TRBV2; d_call: TRBD1; clone_size: -; j_call: TRBJ1-1; cdr3_aa: CASSVTGTNTEAFF; cdr3_nt: TGTGCCAGCAGTGTGACAGGGACGAACACTGAAGCTTTCTTT
v_call: TRBV19; d_call: TRBD1; clone_size: -; j_call: TRBJ2-2; cdr3_aa: CASSTTGTGVTGELFF; cdr3_nt: TGTGCCAGTAGTACCACCGGGACAGGGGTCACCGGGGAGCTGTTTTTT
v_call: TRBV2; d_call: TRBD1; clone_size: -; j_call: TRBJ1-1; cdr3_aa: CASSDISGQGIGAFF; cdr3_nt: TGTGCCAGCAGTGACATTTCGGGACAGGGGATCGGAGCTTTCTTT
v_call: TRBV6-5; d_call: -; clone_size: -; j_call: TRBJ1-5; cdr3_aa: CASSLYIGNQPQHF; cdr3_nt: TGTGCCAGCAGTCTCTATATAGGCAATCAGCCCCAGCATTTT
v_call: TRBV20-1; d_call: -; clone_size: -; j_call: TRBJ1-2; cdr3_aa: CSASSYGYTF; cdr3_nt: TGCAGTGCTAGCAGCTATGGCTACACCTTC
v_call: TRBV4-3; d_call: -; clone_size: -; j_call: TRBJ1-5; cdr3_aa: CASSQESGQPQHF; cdr3_nt: TGCGCCAGCAGCCAAGAGTCGGGTCAGCCCCAGCATTTT
v_call: TRBV5-6; d_call: -; clone_size: -; j_call: TRBJ2-1; cdr3_aa: CASSLEVGGSYNEQFF; cdr3_nt: TGTGCCAGCAGCTTGGAGGTAGGGGGCTCCTACAATGAGCAGTTCTTC
v_call: TRBV4-3; d_call: TRBD1; clone_size: -; j_call: TRBJ1-4; cdr3_aa: CASSQDARGQGQSANEKLFF; cdr3_nt: TGCGCCAGCAGCCAAGACGCGCGGGGACAGGGTCAATCCGCTAATGAAAAACTGTTTTTT
v_call: TRBV4-3; d_call: -; clone_size: -; j_call: TRBJ2-1; cdr3_aa: CASSQESGMGEQFF; cdr3_nt: TGCGCCAGCAGCCAAGAATCCGGGATGGGTGAGCAGTTCTTC
v_call: TRBV3-1/TRBV3-2; d_call: TRBD2; clone_size: -; j_call: TRBJ2-1; cdr3_aa: CASKKRLAGPNYNEQFF; cdr3_nt: TGTGCCAGCAAAAAGAGGCTAGCGGGGCCAAACTACAATGAGCAGTTCTTC
v_call: TRBV6-2/TRBV6-3; d_call: -; clone_size: -; j_call: TRBJ1-5; cdr3_aa: CASSYFEALGYQPQHF; cdr3_nt: TGTGCCAGCAGTTACTTTGAGGCTTTGGGTTATCAGCCCCAGCATTTT
v_call: TRBV4-3; d_call: -; clone_size: -; j_call: TRBJ1-1; cdr3_aa: CASSQAISGLRTEAFF; cdr3_nt: TGCGCCAGCAGCCAGGCCATCTCAGGGCTAAGGACTGAAGCTTTCTTT
v_call: TRBV28; d_call: -; clone_size: -; j_call: TRBJ2-7; cdr3_aa: CASSFSAANFGQYF; cdr3_nt: TGTGCCAGCAGTTTCTCAGCGGCAAACTTTGGGCAGTACTTC